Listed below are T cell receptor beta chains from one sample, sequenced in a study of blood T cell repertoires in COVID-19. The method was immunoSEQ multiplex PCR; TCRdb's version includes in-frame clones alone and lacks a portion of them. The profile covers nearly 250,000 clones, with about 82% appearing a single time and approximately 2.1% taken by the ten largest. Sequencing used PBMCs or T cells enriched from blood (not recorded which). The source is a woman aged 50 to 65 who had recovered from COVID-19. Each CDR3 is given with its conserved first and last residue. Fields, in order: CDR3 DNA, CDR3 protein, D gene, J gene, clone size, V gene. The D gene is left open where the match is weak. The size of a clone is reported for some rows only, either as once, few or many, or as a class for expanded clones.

TGCGCCAGCAGCCTTAGGGGTGAGCAGTTCTTC	CASSLRGEQFF	NA	TRBJ2-1	few	TRBV5-1
TGTGCCAGCAGTTATAGCGGGGGTCCCGGAACCCAGTACTTC	CASSYSGGPGTQYF	TRBD2	TRBJ2-5	NA	TRBV14
TGTGCCAGCAGCGCAGACTCGACTAGCGGGTCGGCCAATGAGCAGTTCTTC	CASSADSTSGSANEQFF	TRBD2	TRBJ2-1	NA	TRBV9
TGTGCCTGTACAGGGTTGGCTAATTCACCCCTCCACTTT	CACTGLANSPLHF	NA	TRBJ1-6	NA	TRBV30
TGCGCCAGCAGCCAAGGCTTGGGTAGCGGGGAAATCTACAATGAGCAGTTCTTC	CASSQGLGSGEIYNEQFF	TRBD2	TRBJ2-1	once	TRBV4-3
TGTGCCAGCAGTTACACTTCAGGGGGACAGCCCCAGCATTTT	CASSYTSGGQPQHF	TRBD1	TRBJ1-5	once	TRBV6-2/TRBV6-3
TGCGCCAGCAGCCAAGATAGACTTAACCAAGAGACCCAGTACTTC	CASSQDRLNQETQYF	NA	TRBJ2-5	NA	TRBV4-3
TGCAGCGTTGAACTCCTAAGCTCCTACGAGCAGTACTTC	CSVELLSSYEQYF	NA	TRBJ2-7	NA	TRBV29-1
TGTGCCAGCAGCTTAGCGGCAGGGGAATACTATGGCTACACCTTC	CASSLAAGEYYGYTF	NA	TRBJ1-2	NA	TRBV7-9
TGTGCCAGTAGTATAAAGGGGGACACTGAAGCTTTCTTT	CASSIKGDTEAFF	NA	TRBJ1-1	NA	TRBV19
TGTGCCGGATGGACCCAGGGCTATGGCTACACCTTC	CAGWTQGYGYTF	NA	TRBJ1-2	few	TRBV30
TGCGCCAGCAGCCACATACTAGCGGAACCCTACGAGCAGTACTTC	CASSHILAEPYEQYF	TRBD2	TRBJ2-7	NA	TRBV4-1
TGTGCCAGCAGTTCTCGGCACTACCCTAGCTCCTACAATGAGCAGTTCTTC	CASSSRHYPSSYNEQFF	NA	TRBJ2-1	NA	TRBV28
TGTGCCACCACGGTGCGCGACACAGATACGCAGTATTTT	CATTVRDTDTQYF	NA	TRBJ2-3	NA	TRBV2
TGTGCCAGCAGCCAAGATGGCCCTTGGACAGGGTCCTATGGCTACACCTTC	CASSQDGPWTGSYGYTF	TRBD1	TRBJ1-2	NA	TRBV3-1/TRBV3-2
TGTCCTGGGAGCGCACACGAGGTTGGTGGCTACACCTTC	CPGSAHEVGGYTF	NA	TRBJ1-2	NA	TRBV22-1
TGCGCCACCTTTTACGAGCAGTACTTC	CATFYEQYF	NA	TRBJ2-7	many	TRBV5-1
TGCGCCAGCAGCAGAGGACTTCTAGTAGATGAGACCCAGTACTTC	CASSRGLLVDETQYF	NA	TRBJ2-5	NA	TRBV5-1
TGCGCCAGCCGCGCCACCGGGGAGCTGTTTTTT	CASRATGELFF	NA	TRBJ2-2	NA	TRBV5-1
TGTGCCAGCAGTACCAGGGTATCGAACACTGAAGCTTTCTTT	CASSTRVSNTEAFF	NA	TRBJ1-1	NA	TRBV6-5
TGTGCCAGCAGCTTAGTTCGGAGCACAGATACGCAGTATTTT	CASSLVRSTDTQYF	NA	TRBJ2-3	NA	TRBV11-2
TGTGCCAGCAGCTTAGCCGGGATTGGAAACACCATATATTTT	CASSLAGIGNTIYF	NA	TRBJ1-3	NA	TRBV11-2
TGCGCCAGCAGCCAAGAACGTCCTAGCAGCTACGAGCAGTACTTC	CASSQERPSSYEQYF	NA	TRBJ2-7	once	TRBV4-1
TGTGCCAGCAGCCCGACTAGCGGGAGAACTGTTCGGGCTAATGAGCAGTTCTTC	CASSPTSGRTVRANEQFF	TRBD2	TRBJ2-1	NA	TRBV7-3
TGTGCCAGCAGCTTAGGGGTCGGACTCACTGAAGCTTTCTTT	CASSLGVGLTEAFF	NA	TRBJ1-1	NA	TRBV7-9
TGTGCCAGCAGCTTAGTCCGCTCAGGGCCCTATGGCTACACCTTC	CASSLVRSGPYGYTF	NA	TRBJ1-2	NA	TRBV13
TGTGCCAGCAGCTCTCTAACCCGGGGACAGGGAGGACGGGGCTACACCTTC	CASSSLTRGQGGRGYTF	TRBD1	TRBJ1-2	NA	TRBV7-2
TGTGCCAGCAGCCCAGATTTCGGCAGGGGTGCTGGCTACACCTTC	CASSPDFGRGAGYTF	NA	TRBJ1-2	once	TRBV7-2
TGTGCCAGCTCCCGACAGAGCTCTGGAAACACCATATATTTT	CASSRQSSGNTIYF	NA	TRBJ1-3	NA	TRBV18
TGTGCCAGCAGCCCCCTGGGCGGACAGCCAAACACTGAAGCTTTCTTT	CASSPLGGQPNTEAFF	NA	TRBJ1-1	NA	TRBV7-8
TGTGCCAGCAGCTTAGCATGGACAGGACAGGGCTATGGCTACACCTTC	CASSLAWTGQGYGYTF	TRBD1	TRBJ1-2	many	TRBV7-9
TGTGCCAGCTTCTCCGGGACTCGAACGGGCTCCTACGAGCAGTACTTC	CASFSGTRTGSYEQYF	NA	TRBJ2-7	NA	TRBV18
TGTGCCATCAGTGGACTAGCGGGGGGGCCGGAGAATGAGCAGTTCTTC	CAISGLAGGPENEQFF	TRBD2	TRBJ2-1	NA	TRBV10-3
TGTGCCAGCAGCTTAGGCGGGGTGCCGAACACCATATATTTT	CASSLGGVPNTIYF	NA	TRBJ1-3	NA	TRBV7-8
TGCGCCAGCAGCCTAACAGATACGCAGTATTTT	CASSLTDTQYF	NA	TRBJ2-3	NA	TRBV5-1
TGTGCCAGCAGTTACTCGGGACTACCACCCTACGAGCAGTACTTC	CASSYSGLPPYEQYF	TRBD2	TRBJ2-7	NA	TRBV6-5